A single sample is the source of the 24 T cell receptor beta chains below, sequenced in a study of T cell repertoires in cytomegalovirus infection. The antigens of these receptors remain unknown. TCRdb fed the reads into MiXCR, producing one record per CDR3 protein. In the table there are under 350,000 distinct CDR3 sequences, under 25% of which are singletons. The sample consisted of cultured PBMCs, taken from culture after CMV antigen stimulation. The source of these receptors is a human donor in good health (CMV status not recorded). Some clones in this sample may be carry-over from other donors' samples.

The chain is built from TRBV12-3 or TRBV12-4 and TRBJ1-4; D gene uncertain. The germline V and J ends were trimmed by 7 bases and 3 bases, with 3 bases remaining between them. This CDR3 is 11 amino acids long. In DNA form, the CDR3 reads TGTGCCAGCACCCCTAATGAAAAACTGTTTTTT. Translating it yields CASTPNEKLFF.

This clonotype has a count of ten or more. The CDR3 loop reads CASSYSIGTDGYTF. The CDR3 DNA reads as TGTGCCAGCAGTTACTCGATAGGGACGGATGGCTACACCTTC. This rearrangement joins TRBV6-2 or TRBV6-3 to TRBJ1-2, with D perhaps TRBD1 (5 bases). The CDR3 length is 14 residues. Trimming shortened V by 0 bases and J by 6 bases, and 11 bases separated the two germline ends. The germline gives CDR1 MNHEY, CDR2 SVGEGT.

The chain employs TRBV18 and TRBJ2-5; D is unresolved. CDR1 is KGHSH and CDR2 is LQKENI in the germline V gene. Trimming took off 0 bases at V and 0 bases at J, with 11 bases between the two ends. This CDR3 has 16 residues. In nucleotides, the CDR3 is TGTGCCAGCTCACCACCGCCAGGATGGTACCAAGAGACCCAGTACTTC. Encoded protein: CASSPPPGWYQETQYF.

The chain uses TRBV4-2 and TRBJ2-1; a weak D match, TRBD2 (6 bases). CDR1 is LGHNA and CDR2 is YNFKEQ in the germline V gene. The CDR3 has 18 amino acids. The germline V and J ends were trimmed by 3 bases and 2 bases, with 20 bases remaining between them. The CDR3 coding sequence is TGTGCCAGCAGCCACATACCCGGCGTGGCGGGGACCTACAATGAGCAGTTCTTC. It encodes CASSHIPGVAGTYNEQFF.

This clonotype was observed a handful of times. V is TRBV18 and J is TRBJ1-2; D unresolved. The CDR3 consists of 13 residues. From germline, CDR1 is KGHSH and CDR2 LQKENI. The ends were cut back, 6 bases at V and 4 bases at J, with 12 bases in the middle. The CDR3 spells CASSPDHTYGYTF. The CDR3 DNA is TGTGCCAGCTCTCCTGACCACACCTATGGCTACACCTTC.

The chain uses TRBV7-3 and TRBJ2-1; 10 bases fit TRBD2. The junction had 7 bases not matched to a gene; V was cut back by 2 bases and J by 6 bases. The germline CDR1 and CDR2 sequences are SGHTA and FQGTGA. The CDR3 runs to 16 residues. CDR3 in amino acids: CASSLLAGAVFNEQFF. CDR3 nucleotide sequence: TGTGCCAGCAGCTTACTAGCGGGAGCGGTCTTCAATGAGCAGTTCTTC.

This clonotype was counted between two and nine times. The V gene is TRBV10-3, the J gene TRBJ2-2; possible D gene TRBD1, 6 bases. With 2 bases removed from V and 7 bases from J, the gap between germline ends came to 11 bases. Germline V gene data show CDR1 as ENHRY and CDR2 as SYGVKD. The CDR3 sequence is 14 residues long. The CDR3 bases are TGTGCCATCAGTGAGGGGACATATTACGGGGAGCTGTTTTTT. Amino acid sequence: CAISEGTYYGELFF.

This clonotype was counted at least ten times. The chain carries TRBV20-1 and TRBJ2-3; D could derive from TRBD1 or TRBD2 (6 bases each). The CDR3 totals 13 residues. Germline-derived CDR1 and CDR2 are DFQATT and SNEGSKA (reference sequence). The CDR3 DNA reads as TGCAGCTCGCGGGACATATACACAGATACGCAGTATTTT. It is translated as CSSRDIYTDTQYF.

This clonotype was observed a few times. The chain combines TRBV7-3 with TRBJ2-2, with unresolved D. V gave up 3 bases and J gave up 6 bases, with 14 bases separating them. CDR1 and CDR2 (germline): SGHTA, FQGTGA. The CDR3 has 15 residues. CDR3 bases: TGTGCCAGCAGCTTGACTCCTCTAGGCTCCGGGGAGCTGTTTTTT. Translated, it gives CASSLTPLGSGELFF.

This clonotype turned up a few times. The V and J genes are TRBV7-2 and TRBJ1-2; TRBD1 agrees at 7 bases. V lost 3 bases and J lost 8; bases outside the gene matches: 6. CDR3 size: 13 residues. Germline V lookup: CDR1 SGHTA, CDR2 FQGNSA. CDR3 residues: CASSLGGQWGYTF. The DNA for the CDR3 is TGTGCCAGCAGCTTGGGGGGACAGTGGGGCTACACCTTC.

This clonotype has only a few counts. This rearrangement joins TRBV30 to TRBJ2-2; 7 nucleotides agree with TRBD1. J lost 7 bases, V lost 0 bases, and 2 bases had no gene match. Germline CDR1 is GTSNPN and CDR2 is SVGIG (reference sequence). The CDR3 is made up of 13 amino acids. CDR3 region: CAWSVQGIGELFF. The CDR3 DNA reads TGTGCCTGGAGTGTACAGGGGATCGGGGAGCTGTTTTTT.

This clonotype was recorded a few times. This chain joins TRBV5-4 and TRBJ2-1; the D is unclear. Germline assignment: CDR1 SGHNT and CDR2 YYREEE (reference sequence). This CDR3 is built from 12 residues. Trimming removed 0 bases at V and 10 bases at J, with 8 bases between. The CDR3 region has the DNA TGTGCCAGCAGCTTGGAGTGGATGGAGCAGTTCTTC. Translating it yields CASSLEWMEQFF.

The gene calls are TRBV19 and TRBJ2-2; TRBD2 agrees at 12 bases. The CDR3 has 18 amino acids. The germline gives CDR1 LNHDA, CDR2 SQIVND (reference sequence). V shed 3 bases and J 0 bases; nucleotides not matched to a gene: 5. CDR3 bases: TGTGCCAGTAGTATGCGGACTAGCGGGATCGCGAACACCGGGGAGCTGTTTTTT. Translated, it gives CASSMRTSGIANTGELFF.

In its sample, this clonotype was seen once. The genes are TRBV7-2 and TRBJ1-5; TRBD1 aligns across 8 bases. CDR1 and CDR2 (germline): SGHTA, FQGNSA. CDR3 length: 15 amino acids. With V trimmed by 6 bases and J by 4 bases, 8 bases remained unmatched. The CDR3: CASSSGQGPNQPQHF. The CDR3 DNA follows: TGTGCCAGCAGTTCAGGACAGGGACCGAATCAGCCCCAGCATTTT.

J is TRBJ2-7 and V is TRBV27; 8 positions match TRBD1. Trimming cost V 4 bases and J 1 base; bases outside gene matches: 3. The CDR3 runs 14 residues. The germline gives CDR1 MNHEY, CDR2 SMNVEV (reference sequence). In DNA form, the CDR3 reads TGTGCCAGCAGTTCGGGACAGGAGTCCTACGAGCAGTACTTC. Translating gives CASSSGQESYEQYF.

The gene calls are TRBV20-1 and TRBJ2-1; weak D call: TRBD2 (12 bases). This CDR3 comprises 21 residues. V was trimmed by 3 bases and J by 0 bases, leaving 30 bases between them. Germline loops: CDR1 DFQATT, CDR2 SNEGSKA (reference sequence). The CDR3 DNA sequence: TGCAGTGCTAGGGGGACAGGGGGGACTAGCGGGCCGGCGAGCTCCTACAATGAGCAGTTCTTC. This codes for CSARGTGGTSGPASSYNEQFF.

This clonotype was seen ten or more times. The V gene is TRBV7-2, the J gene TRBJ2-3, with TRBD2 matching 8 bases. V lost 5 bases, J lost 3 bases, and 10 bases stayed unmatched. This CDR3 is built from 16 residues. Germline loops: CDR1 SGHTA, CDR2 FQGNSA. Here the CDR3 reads CASSRSSGGYTDTQYF. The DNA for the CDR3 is TGTGCCAGCAGCCGATCCTCGGGGGGGTATACAGATACGCAGTATTTT.

CDR3 in DNA: TGTGCCAGCACTACACCACATGGGACAGGGATTGAAGCTTTCTTT. The encoded protein is CASTTPHGTGIEAFF. The V and J genes are TRBV12-3 or TRBV12-4 and TRBJ1-1; TRBD1 aligns across 9 bases. J gave up 7 bases and V 7 bases, and 13 bases lay outside the gene matches. The CDR3 spans 15 residues.

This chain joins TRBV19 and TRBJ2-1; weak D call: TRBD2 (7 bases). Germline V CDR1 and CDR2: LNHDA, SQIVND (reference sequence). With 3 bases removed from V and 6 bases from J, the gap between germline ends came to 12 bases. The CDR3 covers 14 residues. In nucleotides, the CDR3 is TGTGCCAGTAGTATCCGGGGGGCCGTCAATGAGCAGTTCTTC. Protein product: CASSIRGAVNEQFF.

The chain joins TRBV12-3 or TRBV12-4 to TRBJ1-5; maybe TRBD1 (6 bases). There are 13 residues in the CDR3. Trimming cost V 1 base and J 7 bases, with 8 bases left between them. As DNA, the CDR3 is TGTGCCAGCAGTTTAGGGGGGCGACAGCCCCAGCATTTT. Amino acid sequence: CASSLGGRQPQHF.

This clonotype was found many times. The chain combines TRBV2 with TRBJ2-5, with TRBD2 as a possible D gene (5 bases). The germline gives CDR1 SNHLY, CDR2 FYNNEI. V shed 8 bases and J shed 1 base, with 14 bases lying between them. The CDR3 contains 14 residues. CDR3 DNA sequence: TGTGCCAGCTCGCCCGGGGAGTTCCAAGAGACCCAGTACTTC. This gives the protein CASSPGEFQETQYF.

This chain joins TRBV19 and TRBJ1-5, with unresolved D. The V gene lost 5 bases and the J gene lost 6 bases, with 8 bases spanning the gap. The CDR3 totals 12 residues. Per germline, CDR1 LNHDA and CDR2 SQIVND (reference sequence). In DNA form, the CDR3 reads TGTGCCAGTAGTTCAGGCCTTCAGCCCCAGCATTTT. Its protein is CASSSGLQPQHF. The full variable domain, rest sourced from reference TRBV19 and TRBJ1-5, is DGGITQSPKYLFRKEGQNVTLSCEQNLNHDAMYWYRQDPGQGLRLIYYSQIVNDFQKGDIAEGYSVSREKKESFPLTVTSAQKNPTAFYLCASSSGLQPQHFGDGTRLSIL.

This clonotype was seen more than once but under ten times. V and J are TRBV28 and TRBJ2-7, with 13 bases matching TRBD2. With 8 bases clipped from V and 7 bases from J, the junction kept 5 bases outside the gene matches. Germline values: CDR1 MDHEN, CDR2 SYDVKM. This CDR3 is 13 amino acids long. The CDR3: CASGTSGILEQYF. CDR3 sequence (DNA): TGTGCCAGCGGGACTAGCGGGATCTTAGAGCAGTACTTC.

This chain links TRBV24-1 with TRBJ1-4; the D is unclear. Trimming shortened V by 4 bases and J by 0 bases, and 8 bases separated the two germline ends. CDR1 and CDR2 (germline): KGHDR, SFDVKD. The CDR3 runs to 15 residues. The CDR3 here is CATSDRRSTNEKLFF. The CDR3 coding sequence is TGTGCCACCAGTGACCGCCGGTCAACTAATGAAAAACTGTTTTTT.